The 27 T cell receptor beta chains below were found in one sample sequenced in a study of CXCR3-negative and CXCR3-positive naive CD8 T cells. These TCRs are of unknown antigen specificity. 5' RACE that incorporated UMI labels was used to prepare the TRB cDNA libraries. TCRdb reprocessed the 5' RACE reads and reports one entry per CDR3 protein, with no DNA. The table for this sample gives approximately 100,000 distinct CDR3 sequences. Study results and limitations: Compared with CXCR3-negative naive cells, CXCR3-positive naive cells showed more hydrophobic TRB CDR3s.

The sequencing input was naive CXCR3+ CD8+ T cells from blood. Documented subset: CD45RO-CCR7+CD27+CD95- naive CD8+ T cells expressing CXCR3 (TNR3+). These receptors came from a human donor in good health. Some clones in this sample may be carry-over from other donors' samples.

This chain links TRBV4-2 with TRBJ2-4; the TCRdb D gene call, TRBD1, has no DNA to confirm it. The CDR3 has 17 residues. The germline V gene has CDR1 LGHNA and CDR2 YNFKEQ. The CDR3 sequence is CASSQDGGLGKGGIQYF.

This chain joins TRBV19 and TRBJ1-5; TCRdb outputs TRBD1, but without DNA this stays unchecked. CDR1 and CDR2 (germline): LNHDA, SQIVND (reference sequence). This CDR3 comprises 15 residues. Here the CDR3 reads CASSLQGWGNQPQHF.

This rearrangement joins TRBV9 to TRBJ2-7; TCRdb reports TRBD1, a call that lacks DNA to check it against. This CDR3 comprises 13 residues. The germline gives CDR1 SGDLS, CDR2 YYNGEE. The CDR3: CASSVGDSYEQYF.

V is TRBV12-3 or TRBV12-4 and J is TRBJ2-4. The CDR3 is made up of 12 amino acids. CDR3 sequence: CASSHGQNIQYF.

The rearrangement links TRBV5-1 to TRBJ1-1. The CDR3 contains 14 residues. Germline loops: CDR1 SGHRS, CDR2 YFSETQ. The CDR3 region is CASSLAGLDTEAFF.

This chain connects TRBV28 to TRBJ2-7; TCRdb lists TRBD1, though no DNA is available to test this call. Germline-derived CDR1 and CDR2 are MDHEN and SYDVKM. The CDR3 extends over 16 amino acids. CDR3 amino acids: CASSEGIGASSYEQYF.

The chain combines TRBV19 with TRBJ2-2; TCRdb proposes TRBD1, but this gene call is untestable without DNA. CDR1 is LNHDA and CDR2 is SQIVND in the germline V gene (reference sequence). This CDR3 spans 16 amino acids. The CDR3 region is CASSATQGRNTGELFF.

V and J are TRBV4-3 and TRBJ2-1; TCRdb picks TRBD1, but there is no DNA to check that call. This CDR3 region has 17 residues. Germline lookup yields CDR1 LGHNA and CDR2 YSLEER. This CDR3 is CASSQERTVEAYNEQFF.

This chain connects TRBV21-1 to TRBJ2-3; TCRdb designates TRBD2, a call that cannot be tested without DNA. TRBV21-1 is annotated as a pseudogene. CDR3 length: 18 residues. The CDR3 loop reads CASSKETSGGESADTQYF.

This chain connects TRBV20-1 to TRBJ2-7; TCRdb returns TRBD1, unconfirmable since there is no DNA. The CDR3 is made up of 23 amino acids. Germline CDR1 is DFQATT and CDR2 is SNEGSKA (reference sequence). CDR3 in amino acids: CSARDQNQHPQGARWANPYEQYF.

V and J are TRBV13 and TRBJ1-1. Germline-derived CDR1 and CDR2 are PRHDT and FYEKMQ (reference sequence). CDR3 size: 14 residues. CDR3 region: CASSLRQLNTEAFF.

This sequence joins TRBV3-1 and TRBJ2-1; with no DNA, the TCRdb D assignment of TRBD1 cannot be verified. The CDR3 sequence is 14 residues long. Germline lookup yields CDR1 LGHDT and CDR2 YNNKEL (reference sequence). The CDR3 sequence: CASRPDRNYNEQFF.

CDR3 protein: CASSSTVDEDEQFF. V is TRBV7-9 and J is TRBJ2-1; TCRdb names TRBD1, which stays unverified in the absence of DNA. The germline V gene has CDR1 SEHNR and CDR2 FQNEAQ (reference sequence). This CDR3 spans 14 amino acids. The full variable domain, its missing parts supplied by reference TRBV7-9 and TRBJ2-1, is DTGVSQNPRHKITKRGQNVTFRCDPISEHNRLYWYRQTLGQGPEFLTYFQNEAQLEKSRLLSDRFSAERPKGSFSTLEIQRTEQGDSAMYLCASSSTVDEDEQFFGPGTRLTVL.

The chain links TRBV24-1 to TRBJ2-7. This CDR3 is built from 12 residues. CDR1 KGHDR and CDR2 SFDVKD come from the germline V gene. This CDR3 is CATETSTYEQYF.

CDR3: CASSYSFAALSDTQYF. The chain has TRBV6-5 and TRBJ2-3; the D call of TRBD2 rests on TCRdb alone, since no DNA is present to check it. The CDR3 is 16 amino acids. Germline V gene sequence: CDR1 MNHEY, CDR2 SVGAGI.

The chain links TRBV7-9 to TRBJ2-7; TCRdb calls TRBD2, which cannot be checked without DNA. This CDR3 contains 17 residues. Germline loops: CDR1 SEHNR, CDR2 FQNEAQ (reference sequence). The chain's CDR3 is CASSVGTSGSVSYEQYF.

The chain has TRBV20-1 and TRBJ1-1; lacking DNA, the TRBD1 call made by TCRdb goes unchecked. Germline V lookup: CDR1 DFQATT, CDR2 SNEGSKA (reference sequence). The CDR3 spans 13 residues. Here the CDR3 reads CSAYGTGITEAFF.

The chain joins TRBV11-2 to TRBJ2-1. Looked up from germline, CDR1 is SGHAT and CDR2 is FQNNGV. The length of the CDR3 is 12 residues. The CDR3 here is CASSLPVDEQFF. The complete variable domain, with remaining parts taken from reference TRBV11-2 and TRBJ2-1, reads EAGVAQSPRYKIIEKRQSVAFWCNPISGHATLYWYQQILGQGPKLLIQFQNNGVVDDSQLPKDRFSAERLKGVDSTLKIQPAKLEDSAVYLCASSLPVDEQFFGPGTRLTVL.

This chain links TRBV15 with TRBJ2-7. Germline V CDR1 and CDR2: LNHNV, YYDKDF (reference sequence). This CDR3 has 13 residues. The CDR3 spells CATSSGGPYEQYF.

The chain has TRBV14 and TRBJ2-7; TCRdb reports TRBD2, a call that lacks DNA to check it against. This CDR3 contains 16 residues. Germline CDR1 reads SGHDN; CDR2 reads FVKESK. CDR3 sequence reads: CASSPRLGDPDHGQYF.

The V call is TRBV29-1, the J call TRBJ2-3; TCRdb proposes TRBD2, but this gene call is untestable without DNA. The CDR3 extends over 13 amino acids. Germline V lookup: CDR1 SQVTM, CDR2 ANQGSEA. CDR3 region: CSVTPPSTDTQYF.

The chain recombines TRBV7-2 with TRBJ2-3; there is no DNA to check the TCRdb D call of TRBD2. Germline V CDR1 and CDR2: SGHTA, FQGNSA. This CDR3 has 13 amino acids. Here the CDR3 reads CASSWREWDTQYF.

V is TRBV29-1 and J is TRBJ2-3; no DNA is available, so the TRBD2 call from TCRdb remains unchecked. The length of the CDR3 is 15 residues. The germline V gene has CDR1 SQVTM and CDR2 ANQGSEA. CDR3 sequence: CSVDGLAGVVDTQYF.

The chain recombines TRBV4-1 with TRBJ2-2; as DNA is missing, the TRBD2 call by TCRdb cannot be tested. This CDR3 comprises 15 residues. Germline lookup yields CDR1 MGHRA and CDR2 YSYEKL. The CDR3 is CASSQLGDYTGELFF.

The chain recombines TRBV10-3 with TRBJ2-1; the D call of TRBD2 rests on TCRdb alone, since no DNA is present to check it. Germline V lookup: CDR1 ENHRY, CDR2 SYGVKD. CDR3 length equals 14 residues. CDR3 sequence: CAIRDIGTPSEQFF.

The chain recombines TRBV7-3 with TRBJ1-1; checking the TCRdb D call of TRBD1 is not possible without DNA. CDR1 SGHTA and CDR2 FQGTGA come from the germline V gene. CDR3 size: 11 residues. The chain's CDR3 is CASSSGSEAFF.

The chain carries TRBV5-1 and TRBJ2-7; TCRdb proposes TRBD1, but this gene call is untestable without DNA. CDR3 size: 14 residues. CDR1 is SGHRS and CDR2 is YFSETQ in the germline V gene. The CDR3 is CASRPGQGPYEQYF.